This T cell receptor (beta chain) emerged from a study of cytotoxic CD8 clonotypes in ibrutinib-treated CLL. Study results and limitations: Baseline clonality, above age-matched healthy donor levels, tracked circulating CD8+ T-cell counts. Clonality climbed at ibrutinib response, then dropped toward baseline at progression.

The assay was immunoSEQ multiplex PCR, and TCRdb's table has in-frame clones only and misses some. The table lists roughly 130,000 clones, over 60% of them singletons. As to this clone: Its cognate antigen is unknown.

Deletions cut 5 bases from V and 2 bases from J, with 15 bases between. CDR3 length: 15 residues. Looked up from germline, CDR1 is MDHEN and CDR2 is SYDVKM. The chain links TRBV28 to TRBJ1-2, with no clear D. Sequencing used PBMCs, obtained after 12 months of ibrutinib treatment. This TCR was sampled from a human donor with chronic lymphocytic leukemia. CDR3 loop: CASSDQVAGNYGYTF. The CDR3 DNA is TGTGCCAGCAGTGATCAGGTGGCTGGGAACTATGGCTACACCTTC.